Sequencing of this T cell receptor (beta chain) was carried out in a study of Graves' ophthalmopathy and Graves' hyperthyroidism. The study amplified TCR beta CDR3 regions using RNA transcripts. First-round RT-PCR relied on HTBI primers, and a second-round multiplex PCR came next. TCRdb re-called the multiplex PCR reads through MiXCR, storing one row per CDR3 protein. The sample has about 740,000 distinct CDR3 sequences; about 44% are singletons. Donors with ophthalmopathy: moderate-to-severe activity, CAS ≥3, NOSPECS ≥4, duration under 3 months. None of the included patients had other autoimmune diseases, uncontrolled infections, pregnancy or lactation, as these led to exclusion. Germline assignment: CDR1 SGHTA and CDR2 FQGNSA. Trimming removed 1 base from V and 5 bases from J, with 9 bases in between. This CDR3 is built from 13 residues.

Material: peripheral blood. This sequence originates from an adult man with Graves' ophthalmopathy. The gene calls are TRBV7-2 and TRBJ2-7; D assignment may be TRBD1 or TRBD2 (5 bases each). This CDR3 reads CASSLGRGDEQYF. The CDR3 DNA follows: TGTGCCAGCAGCTTAGGAAGAGGGGACGAGCAGTACTTC.